Presented here are 26 T cell receptor beta chains from one specimen sequenced in a study of shared clonotypes between healthy human individuals. Some clones are missing from TCRdb's copy, which holds only in-frame ones; the method was immunoSEQ multiplex PCR. Found here are roughly 510,000 clones, about 80% of them singletons; the top ten hold under 15%. Sequencing input: PBMCs. All receptors come from a woman in her thirties or forties in good health. Some clones in this sample may be carry-over from other donors' samples.

V usage is TRBV11-2 and J usage is TRBJ2-3, with 11 bases that match TRBD1. CDR1 SGHAT and CDR2 FQNNGV come from the germline V gene. The CDR3 is made up of 17 amino acids. V lost 8 bases to trimming and J lost 6 bases; unmatched junction nucleotides: 16. CDR3 DNA sequence: TGTGCCAGCCTACCCAACCTAGGACAGGGGGCAGGGGATACGCAGTATTTT. Translation gives CASLPNLGQGAGDTQYF.

This clone has more than one count but fewer than ten. The genes are TRBV7-9 and TRBJ1-1, with D possibly TRBD1 on 6 matching bases. Germline CDR1 is SEHNR and CDR2 is FQNEAQ (reference sequence). Trimming removed 3 bases from V and 5 bases from J, with 13 bases in between. The CDR3 contains 14 residues. DNA of the CDR3: TGTGCCAGCAGCTTCTCAGGGGCGGTTACTGAAGCTTTCTTT. Its translation: CASSFSGAVTEAFF.

J is TRBJ2-1 and V is TRBV25-1; 13 positions agree with TRBD2. V lost 5 bases and J lost 7; bases outside the gene matches: 8. The V gene's germline CDR1 is MGHDK and CDR2 SYGVNS. This CDR3 spans 16 amino acids. Written as DNA, the CDR3 is TGTGCCAGCAGTTCTCGGACTAGCGGGAGTAGGAATGAGCAGTTCTTC. Encoded protein: CASSSRTSGSRNEQFF.

Points on this clone: Other DNA sequences of this sample code for an identical CDR3. The rearrangement joins TRBV7-9 to TRBJ1-4, with 8 bases matching TRBD1. CDR1 is SEHNR, CDR2 FQNEAQ, per germline (reference sequence). This CDR3 is 15 amino acids long. Trimming at V came to 1 base and at J to 4 bases, leaving 2 bases not matched to a gene. CDR3 sequence (DNA): TGTGCCAGCAGCTTAGTTGGACAGGGTAATGAAAAACTGTTTTTT. This sequence encodes CASSLVGQGNEKLFF.

A word on this clone: A far larger clone lies a single base away; this is likely a read error. This sample includes further DNA sequences coding for the same CDR3. The CDR3 spells CASRTTGVRYGYTF. The CDR3 DNA reads TGTGCCAGCAGAACCACAGGGGTCCGGTATGGCTACACCTTC. This chain joins TRBV28 and TRBJ1-2; 7 nucleotides align to TRBD1. This CDR3 spans 14 amino acids. Germline V CDR1 and CDR2: MDHEN, SYDVKM. The V and J ends lost 6 bases and 5 bases, in that order; junction bases with no gene match: 9.

J is TRBJ1-5 and V is TRBV2, with no clear D. V was pared by 7 bases and J by 4 bases, with 17 bases between. The CDR3 spans 15 residues. Germline V gives CDR1 SNHLY, CDR2 FYNNEI. The chain's CDR3 is CASTVRRTPNQPQHF. The CDR3 DNA sequence: TGTGCCAGCACAGTGAGGCGGACCCCAAATCAGCCCCAGCATTTT.

V is TRBV7-9 and J is TRBJ1-2; a possible D gene is TRBD1 (6 bases). The germline CDR1 and CDR2 sequences are SEHNR and FQNEAQ (reference sequence). Trimming stripped 4 bases from V and 2 bases from J, with 11 bases between. The CDR3 is made up of 14 amino acids. The chain's CDR3 is CASSSSGVNYGYTF. In DNA, the CDR3 is TGTGCCAGCAGCTCATCAGGGGTAAACTATGGCTACACCTTC. Drawing the rest from reference TRBV7-9 and TRBJ1-2, the complete variable domain is DTGVSQNPRHKITKRGQNVTFRCDPISEHNRLYWYRQTLGQGPEFLTYFQNEAQLEKSRLLSDRFSAERPKGSFSTLEIQRTEQGDSAMYLCASSSSGVNYGYTFGSGTRLTVV.

The chain has TRBV5-4 and TRBJ2-2; tentatively, D is TRBD1 (5 bases). Trimming left V 4 bases short and J 5 bases short, with 21 bases between. CDR1 SGHNT and CDR2 YYREEE come from the germline V gene (reference sequence). The CDR3 has 17 residues. In DNA form, the CDR3 reads TGTGCCAGCAGCGTATTCGGACACACATCGAGTACCGGGGAGCTGTTTTTT. Translated: CASSVFGHTSSTGELFF.

The V call is TRBV5-1, the J call TRBJ2-3; TRBD2 agrees at 9 bases. The CDR3 loop spans 16 amino acids. Germline V gene sequence: CDR1 SGHRS, CDR2 YFSETQ. V gave up 0 bases and J gave up 2 bases; unmatched junction bases: 4. In nucleotides, the CDR3 is TGCGCCAGCAGCTTGGAACCTAGCGGGGTCACAGATACGCAGTATTTT. It specifies CASSLEPSGVTDTQYF.

The chain combines TRBV28 with TRBJ2-6; perhaps TRBD1 as D (5 bases). Germline V CDR1 and CDR2: MDHEN, SYDVKM. V was trimmed by 6 bases and J by 0 bases, leaving 24 bases between them. CDR3 length: 20 amino acids. The CDR3 loop reads CASSPGLGPFQSSGANVLTF. CDR3 sequence (DNA): TGTGCCAGCAGCCCCGGTTTGGGGCCCTTTCAGAGCTCTGGGGCCAACGTCCTGACTTTC.

This chain uses TRBV5-6 with TRBJ2-2; D perhaps matches TRBD1 (6 bases). Germline V lookup: CDR1 SGHDT, CDR2 YYEEEE. Trimming took off 0 bases at V and 3 bases at J, with 15 bases between the two ends. The CDR3 length is 17 residues. CDR3 nucleotide sequence: TGTGCCAGCAGCTTGGCGGTACCGGGACACTACACCGGGGAGCTGTTTTTT. Amino acid sequence: CASSLAVPGHYTGELFF.

The J gene is TRBJ1-4, the V gene TRBV4-3, with TRBD1 identical over 8 bases. Per the germline V gene, CDR1 is LGHNA and CDR2 is YSLEER. V lost 5 bases and J lost 8; bases outside the gene matches: 7. The CDR3 totals 14 residues. This CDR3 is CASSSGQGVEKLFF. DNA of the CDR3: TGCGCCAGCAGCTCCGGACAGGGAGTCGAAAAACTGTTTTTT.

The chain joins TRBV5-6 to TRBJ2-1; TRBD2 agrees at 8 bases. Germline values: CDR1 SGHDT, CDR2 YYEEEE. The CDR3 length is 15 residues. The junction had 4 bases not matched to a gene; V was cut back by 5 bases and J by 0 bases. This CDR3 is CASRSGLASYNEQFF. DNA of the CDR3: TGTGCCAGCAGATCAGGACTAGCCTCCTACAATGAGCAGTTCTTC.

This chain joins TRBV30 and TRBJ2-2, with D perhaps matching TRBD2 (5 bases). The CDR3 totals 12 residues. Trimming removed 3 bases from V and 13 bases from J, with 15 bases in between. From germline, CDR1 is GTSNPN and CDR2 SVGIG (reference sequence). CDR3 coding DNA: TGTGCCTGGAGCGGTCCCGACTATAGGCTGTTTTTT. Encoded protein: CAWSGPDYRLFF.

The chain carries TRBV7-3 and TRBJ2-3; 7 bases match TRBD2. The V and J ends lost 1 base and 6 bases, in that order; junction bases with no gene match: 4. The length of the CDR3 is 14 residues. Germline V gene sequence: CDR1 SGHTA, CDR2 FQGTGA. CDR3 DNA: TGTGCCAGCAGCTTAAGTGGGAGGGGTGATACGCAGTATTTT. It translates to CASSLSGRGDTQYF.

The V call is TRBV7-8, the J call TRBJ2-5; 8 bases fit TRBD1. There are 15 residues in the CDR3. Germline CDR1 reads SGHVS; CDR2 reads FQNEAQ. V shed 1 base and J 5 bases; nucleotides not matched to a gene: 6. Here the CDR3 reads CASSLGQGAHETQYF. Here the CDR3 DNA reads TGTGCCAGCAGCTTAGGGCAGGGGGCCCACGAGACCCAGTACTTC.

The table lists this clone with a few counts. The V and J genes are TRBV2 and TRBJ2-5; D perhaps matches TRBD1 (5 bases). The V end was cut by 4 bases, the J end by 4 bases, with 10 bases between. CDR3 length: 13 amino acids. Per germline, CDR1 SNHLY and CDR2 FYNNEI. CDR3 loop: CASSGSGAETQYF. The CDR3 DNA is TGTGCCAGCAGTGGAAGTGGGGCAGAGACCCAGTACTTC.

The V call is TRBV19, the J call TRBJ2-1, with TRBD2 as a possible D gene (5 bases). V lost 1 base and J 4 bases, leaving 8 bases between the germline ends. From germline, CDR1 is LNHDA and CDR2 SQIVND (reference sequence). The CDR3 is made up of 14 amino acids. For the CDR3, the DNA is TGTGCCAGTAGTATAGGTCGGGAATACAATGAGCAGTTCTTC. Its protein is CASSIGREYNEQFF.

The chain recombines TRBV2 with TRBJ1-2; D not certain. The CDR3 covers 15 residues. The germline gives CDR1 SNHLY, CDR2 FYNNEI. The V end lost 2 bases, the J end lost 7 bases, and 17 bases lay between the germline ends. CDR3 bases: TGTGCCAGCAGTGAAAGGGCGGCGGAGGTGGGTGGCTACACCTTC. It encodes CASSERAAEVGGYTF.

The rearrangement links TRBV27 to TRBJ2-1; TRBD2 matches 9 bases. After removal of 5 bases from V and 3 bases from J, the junction contained 2 bases not matched to a gene. The CDR3 runs to 14 residues. The germline V gene encodes CDR1 MNHEY and CDR2 SMNVEV (reference sequence). The CDR3 protein is CASSRTSVYNEQFF. The CDR3 DNA reads as TGTGCCAGCAGTCGGACTAGCGTCTACAATGAGCAGTTCTTC.

The chain employs TRBV28 and TRBJ1-1; 7 positions agree with TRBD1. CDR1 and CDR2 (germline): MDHEN, SYDVKM. With V trimmed by 8 bases and J by 6 bases, 12 bases remained unmatched. The CDR3 totals 14 residues. The CDR3 nucleotides read TGTGCCAGCCCTGGGGCAGGGGGTAGGGCTGAAGCTTTCTTT. Translated: CASPGAGGRAEAFF.

This rearrangement joins TRBV27 to TRBJ2-1, with 7 bases matching TRBD1. J lost 1 base, V lost 4 bases, and 4 bases had no gene match. This CDR3 has 15 amino acids. Germline lookup yields CDR1 MNHEY and CDR2 SMNVEV (reference sequence). The CDR3 DNA reads TGTGCCAGCAGTTACTCAGGGGGTTCCTACAATGAGCAGTTCTTC. It codes for CASSYSGGSYNEQFF.

This sequence joins TRBV5-6 and TRBJ2-5; perhaps TRBD2 as D (6 bases). This CDR3 comprises 14 residues. Germline lookup yields CDR1 SGHDT and CDR2 YYEEEE. Trimming pared 2 bases from V and 0 bases from J, leaving 8 bases between. CDR3 DNA sequence: TGTGCCAGCAGCTTTGGGGGGAACCAAGAGACCCAGTACTTC. It translates to CASSFGGNQETQYF.

This clone was observed once. V is TRBV30 and J is TRBJ2-1, with no clear D. The V gene lost 0 bases and the J gene lost 4 bases, with 10 bases spanning the gap. CDR3 length equals 14 residues. Looked up from germline, CDR1 is GTSNPN and CDR2 is SVGIG (reference sequence). The CDR3 here is CAWSVRRDYNEQFF. In DNA form, the CDR3 reads TGTGCCTGGAGTGTACGGAGAGATTACAATGAGCAGTTCTTC.

This clone has just a few counts. V and J are TRBV7-9 and TRBJ1-2; D is unclear. The CDR3 runs 13 residues. The V gene's germline CDR1 is SEHNR and CDR2 FQNEAQ (reference sequence). The V and J ends lost 0 bases and 13 bases respectively, with 15 bases between them. CDR3 in amino acids: CASSLAVSSGSTF. CDR3 coding DNA: TGTGCCAGCAGCTTAGCGGTCAGTAGCGGGTCCACCTTC.

This sequence joins TRBV18 and TRBJ1-2; 8 nucleotides agree with TRBD1. Germline trimming cut 3 bases from V and 4 bases from J; bases unmatched to any gene: 7. Per germline, CDR1 KGHSH and CDR2 LQKENI. The length of the CDR3 is 15 residues. The CDR3 sequence is CASSPRTGTCYGYTF. As DNA, the CDR3 is TGTGCCAGCTCACCTCGGACAGGGACTTGCTATGGCTACACCTTC. Filled out from reference TRBV18 and TRBJ1-2, the complete variable domain reads NAGVMQNPRHLVRRRGQEARLRCSPMKGHSHVYWYRQLPEEGLKFMVYLQKENIIDESGMPKERFSAEFPKEGPSILRIQQVVRGDSAAYFCASSPRTGTCYGYTFGSGTRLTVV.